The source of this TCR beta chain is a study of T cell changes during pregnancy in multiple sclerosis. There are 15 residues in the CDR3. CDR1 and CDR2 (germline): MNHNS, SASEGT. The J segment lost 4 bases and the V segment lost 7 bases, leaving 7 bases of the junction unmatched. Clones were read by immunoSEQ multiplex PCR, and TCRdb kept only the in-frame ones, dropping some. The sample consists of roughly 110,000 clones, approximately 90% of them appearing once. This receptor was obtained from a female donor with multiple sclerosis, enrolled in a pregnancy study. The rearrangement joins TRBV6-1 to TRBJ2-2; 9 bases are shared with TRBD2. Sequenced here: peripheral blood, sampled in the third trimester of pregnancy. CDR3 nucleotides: TGTGCCAGCACATTGGCTAGCGGGACCACCGGGGAGCTGTTTTTT. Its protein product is CASTLASGTTGELFF.